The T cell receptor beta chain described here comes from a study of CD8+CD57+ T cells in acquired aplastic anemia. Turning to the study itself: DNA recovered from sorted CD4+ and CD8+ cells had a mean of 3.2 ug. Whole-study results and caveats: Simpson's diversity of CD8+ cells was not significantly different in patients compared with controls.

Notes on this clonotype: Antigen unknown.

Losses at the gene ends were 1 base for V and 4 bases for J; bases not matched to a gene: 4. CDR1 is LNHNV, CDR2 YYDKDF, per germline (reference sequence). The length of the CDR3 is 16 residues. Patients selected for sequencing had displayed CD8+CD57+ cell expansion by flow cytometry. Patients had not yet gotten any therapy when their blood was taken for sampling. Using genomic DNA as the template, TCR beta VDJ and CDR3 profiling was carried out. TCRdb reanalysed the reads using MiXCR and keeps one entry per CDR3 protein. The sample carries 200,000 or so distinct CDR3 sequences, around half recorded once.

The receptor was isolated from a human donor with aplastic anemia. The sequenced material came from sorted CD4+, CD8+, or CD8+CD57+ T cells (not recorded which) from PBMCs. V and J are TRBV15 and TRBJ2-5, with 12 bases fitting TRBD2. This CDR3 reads CATSRGTSGKVETQYF. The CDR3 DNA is TGTGCCACCAGCAGAGGGACTAGCGGGAAGGTAGAGACCCAGTACTTC.